In this sample, the clone carrying this T cell receptor beta chain turned up many times. The entry originates in a study of patients with pleural tuberculosis. Each CDR3 protein gets one entry after TCRdb re-called the reads with MiXCR. The sample has 45,000 to 60,000 distinct CDR3 sequences; around 7% are singletons. CDR3 length: 12 residues. Trimming pared 6 bases from V and 10 bases from J, leaving 13 bases between. The sequence derives from a human donor with pleural tuberculosis. V is TRBV12-3 or TRBV12-4 and J is TRBJ2-1, with TRBD2 as a possible D gene (5 bases). Written as DNA, the CDR3 is TGTGCCAGCAGGAGTGAGGGAAACGAGCAGTTCTTC. The encoded protein is CASRSEGNEQFF.